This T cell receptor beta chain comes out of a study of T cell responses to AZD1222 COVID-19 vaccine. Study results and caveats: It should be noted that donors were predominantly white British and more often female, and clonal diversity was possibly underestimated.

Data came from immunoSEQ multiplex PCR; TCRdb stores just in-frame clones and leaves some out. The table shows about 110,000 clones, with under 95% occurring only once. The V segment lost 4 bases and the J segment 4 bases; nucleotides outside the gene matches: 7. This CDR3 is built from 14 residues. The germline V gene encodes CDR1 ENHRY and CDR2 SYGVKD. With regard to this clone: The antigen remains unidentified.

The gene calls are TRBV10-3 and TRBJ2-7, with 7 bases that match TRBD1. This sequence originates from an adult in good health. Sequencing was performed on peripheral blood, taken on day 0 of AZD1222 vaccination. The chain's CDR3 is CAISGQGQGYEQYF. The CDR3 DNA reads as TGTGCCATCAGTGGACAGGGTCAAGGGTACGAGCAGTACTTC.